The rows below give T cell receptor beta chains drawn from one sample of a study of cytomegalovirus exposure and HLA in healthy donors. Here immunoSEQ multiplex PCR was the method, and the copy in TCRdb shows in-frame clones only, minus some. Among about 180,000 clones listed, 77% were seen once. Sequences were obtained from PBMCs. Every receptor here comes from a man aged 18 to 30 in good health and CMV-seronegative. Each CDR3 is given with its conserved first and last residue. D genes are given only for firm matches. Only part of the rows carry a size: once, few, many, or a class if the clone is expanded.

clone_size: .
j_call: TRBJ2-7
v_call: TRBV25-1
d_call: TRBD1
cdr3_aa: CASSDPLDRGSYEQYF
cdr3_nt: TGTGCCAGCAGTGACCCCCTCGACAGGGGATCCTACGAGCAGTACTTC

clone_size: .
j_call: TRBJ1-1
v_call: TRBV5-5
d_call: TRBD1
cdr3_aa: CASSKTGGVTEAFF
cdr3_nt: TGTGCCAGCAGCAAGACAGGGGGGGTTACTGAAGCTTTCTTT

clone_size: .
j_call: TRBJ1-6
v_call: TRBV30
d_call: .
cdr3_aa: CAWSRKDYSPLHF
cdr3_nt: TGTGCCTGGAGTAGAAAGGACTATTCACCCCTCCACTTT

clone_size: .
j_call: TRBJ1-3
v_call: TRBV5-6
d_call: .
cdr3_aa: CASSLRGAGNTIYF
cdr3_nt: TGTGCCAGCAGCTTGCGGGGAGCTGGAAACACCATATATTTT

clone_size: .
j_call: TRBJ1-2
v_call: TRBV6-5
d_call: .
cdr3_aa: CASSYYRQYYGYTF
cdr3_nt: TGTGCCAGCAGTTACTATCGACAGTACTATGGCTACACCTTC

clone_size: .
j_call: TRBJ2-3
v_call: TRBV7-3
d_call: .
cdr3_aa: CASSLVRGASTDTQYF
cdr3_nt: TGTGCCAGCAGCTTAGTCCGGGGGGCTAGCACAGATACGCAGTATTTT

clone_size: .
j_call: TRBJ2-7
v_call: TRBV4-1
d_call: TRBD2
cdr3_aa: CASSQGFLRGGSEQYF
cdr3_nt: TGCGCCAGCAGCCAAGGGTTCCTTCGGGGGGGATCGGAGCAGTACTTC

clone_size: .
j_call: TRBJ1-1
v_call: TRBV13
d_call: .
cdr3_aa: CASSRRTPGEAFF
cdr3_nt: TGTGCCAGCAGCCGTCGGACACCTGGTGAAGCTTTCTTT

clone_size: .
j_call: TRBJ2-7
v_call: TRBV7-9
d_call: TRBD1
cdr3_aa: CASSLAPGGAEYEQYF
cdr3_nt: TGTGCCAGCAGCTTAGCTCCAGGGGGCGCAGAGTACGAGCAGTACTTC

clone_size: .
j_call: TRBJ2-1
v_call: TRBV6-6
d_call: TRBD2
cdr3_aa: CASSRLAGHDNEQFF
cdr3_nt: TGTGCCAGCAGTCGACTAGCGGGCCATGACAATGAGCAGTTCTTC

clone_size: .
j_call: TRBJ2-7
v_call: TRBV7-9
d_call: TRBD1
cdr3_aa: CASSLVGTGYSYEQYF
cdr3_nt: TGTGCCAGCAGCTTAGTAGGGACAGGGTACTCCTACGAGCAGTACTTC

clone_size: once
j_call: TRBJ2-3
v_call: TRBV11-2
d_call: .
cdr3_aa: CASSLNLDTQYF
cdr3_nt: TGTGCCAGCAGCTTAAATCTGGATACGCAGTATTTT

clone_size: few
j_call: TRBJ1-6
v_call: TRBV5-4
d_call: .
cdr3_aa: CASSLYSTSSYNSPLHF
cdr3_nt: TGTGCCAGCAGCTTGTATTCTACGAGCTCCTATAATTCACCCCTCCACTTT

clone_size: .
j_call: TRBJ2-3
v_call: TRBV6-6
d_call: .
cdr3_aa: CASSYTQGSSTDTQYF
cdr3_nt: TGTGCCAGCAGTTACACCCAGGGGTCTAGCACAGATACGCAGTATTTT

clone_size: .
j_call: TRBJ1-1
v_call: TRBV2
d_call: .
cdr3_aa: CASSGGIMGVTEAFF
cdr3_nt: TGTGCCAGCAGTGGAGGTATAATGGGTGTTACTGAAGCTTTCTTT

clone_size: few
j_call: TRBJ1-2
v_call: TRBV5-4
d_call: .
cdr3_aa: CASSLVDPGNYGYTF
cdr3_nt: TGTGCCAGCAGCTTAGTCGATCCAGGGAACTATGGCTACACCTTC

clone_size: .
j_call: TRBJ1-4
v_call: TRBV7-9
d_call: .
cdr3_aa: CASSSYRWEGEGVKLFF
cdr3_nt: TGTGCCAGCAGCTCCTATCGCTGGGAGGGTGAAGGTGTAAAACTGTTTTTT

clone_size: .
j_call: TRBJ2-7
v_call: TRBV27
d_call: .
cdr3_aa: CASSSREGGSYEQYF
cdr3_nt: TGTGCCAGCAGTTCTAGAGAAGGTGGGAGCTACGAGCAGTACTTC

clone_size: .
j_call: TRBJ1-1
v_call: TRBV5-6
d_call: .
cdr3_aa: CASSLGGVEEAFF
cdr3_nt: TGTGCCAGCAGCTTGGGGGGGGTTGAGGAAGCTTTCTTT

clone_size: .
j_call: TRBJ2-1
v_call: TRBV29-1
d_call: TRBD2
cdr3_aa: CSVDDGRVYNEQFF
cdr3_nt: TGCAGCGTTGATGACGGGAGGGTATACAATGAGCAGTTCTTC

clone_size: .
j_call: TRBJ2-1
v_call: TRBV11-3
d_call: .
cdr3_aa: CASSFSQPAIGQFF
cdr3_nt: TGTGCCAGCAGCTTTTCACAGCCGGCGATCGGGCAGTTCTTC

clone_size: .
j_call: TRBJ1-6
v_call: TRBV5-1
d_call: .
cdr3_aa: CASSLVALSYNSPLHF
cdr3_nt: TGCGCCAGCAGCTTGGTGGCCCTCTCCTATAATTCACCCCTCCACTTT

clone_size: .
j_call: TRBJ2-1
v_call: TRBV6-5
d_call: .
cdr3_aa: CASSYLAEQFF
cdr3_nt: TGTGCCAGCAGTTACCTAGCGGAGCAGTTCTTC

clone_size: .
j_call: TRBJ1-3
v_call: TRBV5-6
d_call: .
cdr3_aa: CASSAGSWHTIYF
cdr3_nt: TGTGCCAGCAGCGCAGGATCTTGGCACACCATATATTTT

clone_size: .
j_call: TRBJ2-1
v_call: TRBV11-3
d_call: TRBD2
cdr3_aa: CASSLNGGGDNEQFF
cdr3_nt: TGTGCCAGCAGCTTAAATGGCGGGGGGGACAATGAGCAGTTCTTC

clone_size: .
j_call: TRBJ2-3
v_call: TRBV11-2
d_call: .
cdr3_aa: CASSFRVPETDTQYF
cdr3_nt: TGTGCCAGCAGCTTTCGGGTCCCCGAGACAGATACGCAGTATTTT

clone_size: .
j_call: TRBJ2-1
v_call: TRBV2
d_call: TRBD2
cdr3_aa: CASSEDGVAGHNEQFF
cdr3_nt: TGTGCCAGCAGTGAAGACGGAGTAGCGGGTCACAATGAGCAGTTCTTC

clone_size: .
j_call: TRBJ1-2
v_call: TRBV6-1
d_call: .
cdr3_aa: CASSEYTGLTNYGYTF
cdr3_nt: TGTGCCAGCAGTGAATATACAGGGCTGACTAACTATGGCTACACCTTC

clone_size: .
j_call: TRBJ2-3
v_call: TRBV1
d_call: .
cdr3_aa: CTSSQDQGGAGTDTQYF
cdr3_nt: TGCACCAGCAGCCAAGATCAGGGAGGGGCTGGCACAGATACGCAGTATTTT

clone_size: .
j_call: TRBJ1-1
v_call: TRBV4-3
d_call: TRBD1
cdr3_aa: CASSRRGPGGTEAFF
cdr3_nt: TGCGCCAGCAGCCGCAGGGGGCCGGGGGGCACTGAAGCTTTCTTT

clone_size: once
j_call: TRBJ1-1
v_call: TRBV14
d_call: .
cdr3_aa: CASSQAQGYTEAFF
cdr3_nt: TGTGCCAGCAGCCAAGCCCAGGGTTACACTGAAGCTTTCTTT

clone_size: .
j_call: TRBJ2-3
v_call: TRBV4-1
d_call: TRBD1
cdr3_aa: CASSPILQGEDTQYF
cdr3_nt: TGCGCCAGCAGCCCGATTCTACAGGGGGAAGATACGCAGTATTTT

clone_size: .
j_call: TRBJ1-2
v_call: TRBV19
d_call: .
cdr3_aa: CASNRRGSHYGYTF
cdr3_nt: TGTGCCAGTAATCGTAGGGGCTCCCACTATGGCTACACCTTC

clone_size: .
j_call: TRBJ1-1
v_call: TRBV29-1
d_call: TRBD1
cdr3_aa: CSGHRGSTEAFF
cdr3_nt: TGCAGCGGACACAGGGGGAGCACTGAAGCTTTCTTT

clone_size: .
j_call: TRBJ2-7
v_call: TRBV5-1
d_call: TRBD1
cdr3_aa: CASSPPDRGRLSSYEQYF
cdr3_nt: TGCGCCAGCAGCCCGCCTGACAGGGGGCGCCTCAGCTCCTACGAGCAGTACTTC

clone_size: .
j_call: TRBJ2-5
v_call: TRBV6-1
d_call: .
cdr3_aa: CASSEGGWWAQYF
cdr3_nt: TGTGCCAGCAGTGAAGGAGGATGGTGGGCCCAGTACTTC

clone_size: .
j_call: TRBJ2-7
v_call: TRBV6-1
d_call: TRBD2
cdr3_aa: CASSEPGLTYEQYF
cdr3_nt: TGTGCCAGCAGTGAACCGGGACTAACTTACGAGCAGTATTTC

clone_size: .
j_call: TRBJ1-2
v_call: TRBV5-4
d_call: .
cdr3_aa: CASSPHPQGNYGYTF
cdr3_nt: TGTGCCAGCAGCCCTCATCCGCAGGGGAACTATGGCTACACCTTC

clone_size: .
j_call: TRBJ2-3
v_call: TRBV5-8
d_call: .
cdr3_aa: CASSLAQGLDTDTQYF
cdr3_nt: TGTGCCAGCAGCTTGGCCCAGGGACTGGACACAGATACGCAGTATTTT

clone_size: .
j_call: TRBJ2-3
v_call: TRBV30
d_call: TRBD2
cdr3_aa: CAWSVGSGGADTQYF
cdr3_nt: TGTGCCTGGAGTGTAGGGAGCGGGGGGGCAGATACGCAGTATTTT

clone_size: .
j_call: TRBJ2-5
v_call: TRBV6-5
d_call: .
cdr3_aa: CASRTRSETQYF
cdr3_nt: TGTGCCAGCCGAACAAGATCGGAGACCCAGTACTTC

clone_size: .
j_call: TRBJ2-3
v_call: TRBV4-3
d_call: TRBD2
cdr3_aa: CASSQDMETGLAGGIFTDTQYF
cdr3_nt: TGCGCCAGCAGCCAAGATATGGAAACCGGACTAGCGGGGGGAATTTTCACAGATACGCAGTATTTT

clone_size: .
j_call: TRBJ2-1
v_call: TRBV7-3
d_call: .
cdr3_aa: CASSLTRGPQQFF
cdr3_nt: TGTGCCAGCAGCTTAACGCGGGGGCCCCAGCAGTTCTTC

clone_size: .
j_call: TRBJ2-2
v_call: TRBV18
d_call: .
cdr3_aa: CASSPGQLGTGELFF
cdr3_nt: TGTGCCAGCTCACCTGGGCAGCTTGGCACCGGGGAGCTGTTTTTT

clone_size: .
j_call: TRBJ2-1
v_call: TRBV5-1
d_call: TRBD2
cdr3_aa: CASSLGSGRSRNEQFF
cdr3_nt: TGCGCCAGCAGCTTGGGGAGCGGGAGAAGTAGGAATGAGCAGTTCTTC

clone_size: .
j_call: TRBJ1-2
v_call: TRBV5-5
d_call: .
cdr3_aa: CASRGSGPDGYTF
cdr3_nt: TGTGCCAGCAGGGGGAGCGGGCCGGATGGCTACACCTTC

clone_size: .
j_call: TRBJ2-7
v_call: TRBV29-1
d_call: TRBD1
cdr3_aa: CSALGQALSYEQYF
cdr3_nt: TGCAGCGCCCTGGGACAGGCTCTTTCCTACGAGCAGTACTTC

clone_size: .
j_call: TRBJ2-3
v_call: TRBV7-3
d_call: .
cdr3_aa: CASSLTHPSSIFGTSTDTQYF
cdr3_nt: TGTGCCAGCAGCTTAACCCACCCCAGTAGCATATTCGGCACTAGCACAGATACGCAGTATTTT

clone_size: .
j_call: TRBJ2-3
v_call: TRBV7-9
d_call: .
cdr3_aa: CSSSPPGSTDTQYF
cdr3_nt: TGTTCCAGCAGTCCTCCAGGGAGCACAGATACGCAGTATTTT

clone_size: .
j_call: TRBJ2-5
v_call: TRBV13
d_call: TRBD1
cdr3_aa: CASSLYRGFQETQYF
cdr3_nt: TGTGCCAGCAGCCTCTACAGGGGGTTCCAAGAGACCCAGTACTTC

clone_size: .
j_call: TRBJ2-7
v_call: TRBV7-2
d_call: TRBD1
cdr3_aa: CASSSTPGQGYEQYF
cdr3_nt: TGTGCCAGCAGCTCAACACCGGGACAGGGCTACGAGCAGTACTTC

clone_size: .
j_call: TRBJ1-1
v_call: TRBV19
d_call: .
cdr3_aa: CASRTGLAEAFF
cdr3_nt: TGTGCCAGTCGAACCGGGTTGGCTGAAGCTTTCTTT

clone_size: .
j_call: TRBJ1-2
v_call: TRBV29-1
d_call: TRBD1
cdr3_aa: CSVDDRESNYGYTF
cdr3_nt: TGCAGCGTTGACGACAGGGAATCTAACTATGGCTACACCTTC

clone_size: .
j_call: TRBJ2-6
v_call: TRBV4-1
d_call: .
cdr3_aa: CASSQYSGANVLTF
cdr3_nt: TGCGCCAGCAGCCAGTATTCTGGGGCCAACGTCCTGACTTTC